The entry below describes one T cell receptor beta chain. As processed by the authors: Estimation of nucleated cell counts was performed using reference gene primer amplification. Sequenced by immunoSEQ multiplex PCR; TCRdb stores in-frame clones only, minus some. V, J and clone size are those of that table, while D and trimming were read from the DNA. Counted here are about 350,000 clones, approximately 91% occurring once; the ten biggest clones make up 0.95% to 1.1%. The sample is drawn from a study of blood T cell repertoires in COVID-19. Background on the study: T cells, B-cell-depleted T cells, or PBMCs supplied cDNA or gDNA.

Participant reports of clinical history set cohort assignment. Per the germline V gene, CDR1 is SQVTM and CDR2 is ANQGSEA. The CDR3 contains 15 residues. Trimming took 7 bases from V and 0 from J; bases not matched to a gene: 12. Sequences were obtained from PBMCs or T cells enriched from blood (not recorded which). The receptor was derived from a woman in her 30s who had been exposed to COVID-19. The V call is TRBV29-1, the J call TRBJ2-7; 7 bases are shared with TRBD1. CDR3 in DNA: TGCAGCGCGACACCGATCAGGGGGAGCTCCTACGAGCAGTACTTC. This translates into CSATPIRGSSYEQYF.